The present TCR beta chain was sequenced within a study of Ad26.COV2.S vaccination and SARS-CoV-2 variants. At the level of the study: It was the COV1001 Ad26.COV2.S trial arm that included the donor.

Produced via immunoSEQ multiplex PCR; TCRdb's table is partial and in-frame only. The sample lists approximately 240,000 clones, around 89% occurring once. The CDR3 runs to 15 residues. Germline V gene data show CDR1 as SGHAT and CDR2 as FQDESV (reference sequence). The V and J ends lost 4 bases and 1 base respectively, with 14 bases between them. Treatment indicated: around 19 received Ad26.COV2.S at low or high dose, single or two shots; about 5 received placebo; per-sample allocation not given. The investigators took samples on day 63 after the first vaccine or placebo injection. The rearrangement joins TRBV11-1 to TRBJ2-7, with D perhaps matching TRBD2 (6 bases). This sequence originates from a person between 18 and 65 years old who received the Ad26.COV2.S COVID-19 vaccine or a placebo. Sequencing was performed on peripheral blood, taken in a trial of Ad26.COV2.S vaccine versus placebo. The CDR3 protein is CASSSLGSGSYEQYF. CDR3 DNA: TGTGCCAGCAGCTCCCTAGGTAGCGGTTCCTACGAGCAGTACTTC.